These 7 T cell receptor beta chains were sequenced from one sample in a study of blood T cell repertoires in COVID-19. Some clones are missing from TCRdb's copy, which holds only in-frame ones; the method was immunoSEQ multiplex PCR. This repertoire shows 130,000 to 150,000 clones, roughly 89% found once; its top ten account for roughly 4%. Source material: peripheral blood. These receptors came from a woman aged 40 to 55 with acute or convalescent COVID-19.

CDR3 DNA sequence: TGTGCCAGTAGTCCCAGGGAACGGACTGAAGCTTTCTTT. Its protein is CASSPRERTEAFF. The V and J genes are TRBV19 and TRBJ1-1; TRBD1 might be the D (5 bases). This CDR3 is built from 13 residues. The germline V gene has CDR1 LNHDA and CDR2 SQIVND (reference sequence). Trimming stripped 5 bases from V and 5 bases from J, with 12 bases between.

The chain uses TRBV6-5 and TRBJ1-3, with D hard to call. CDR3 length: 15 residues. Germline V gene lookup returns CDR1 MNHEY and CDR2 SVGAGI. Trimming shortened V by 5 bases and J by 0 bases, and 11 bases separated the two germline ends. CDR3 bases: TGTGCCAGCAGTCAAACAGTGTTCTCTGGAAACACCATATATTTT. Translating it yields CASSQTVFSGNTIYF.

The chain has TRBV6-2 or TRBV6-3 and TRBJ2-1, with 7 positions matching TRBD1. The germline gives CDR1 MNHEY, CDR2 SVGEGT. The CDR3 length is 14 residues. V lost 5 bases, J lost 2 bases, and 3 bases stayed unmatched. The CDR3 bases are TGTGCCAGCAGTCCCGGACAGGCCTACAATGAGCAGTTCTTC. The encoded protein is CASSPGQAYNEQFF.

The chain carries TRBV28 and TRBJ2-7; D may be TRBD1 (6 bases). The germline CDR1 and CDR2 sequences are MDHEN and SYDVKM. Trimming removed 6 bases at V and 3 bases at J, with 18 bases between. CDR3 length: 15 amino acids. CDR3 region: CASRLNRVVSYEQYF. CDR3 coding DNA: TGTGCCAGCAGACTGAACAGGGTAGTAAGCTACGAGCAGTACTTC.

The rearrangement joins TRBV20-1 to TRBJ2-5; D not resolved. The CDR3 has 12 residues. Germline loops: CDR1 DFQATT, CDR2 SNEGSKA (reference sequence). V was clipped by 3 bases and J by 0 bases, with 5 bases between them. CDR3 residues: CSASNNQETQYF. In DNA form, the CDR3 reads TGCAGTGCTAGTAACAACCAAGAGACCCAGTACTTC.

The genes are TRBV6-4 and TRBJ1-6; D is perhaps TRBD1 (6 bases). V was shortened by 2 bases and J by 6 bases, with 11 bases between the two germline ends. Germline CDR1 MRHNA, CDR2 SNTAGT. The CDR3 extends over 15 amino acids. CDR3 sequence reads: CASSDRGGGNSPLHF. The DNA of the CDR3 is TGTGCCAGCAGTGACCGAGGGGGGGGTAATTCACCCCTCCACTTT.

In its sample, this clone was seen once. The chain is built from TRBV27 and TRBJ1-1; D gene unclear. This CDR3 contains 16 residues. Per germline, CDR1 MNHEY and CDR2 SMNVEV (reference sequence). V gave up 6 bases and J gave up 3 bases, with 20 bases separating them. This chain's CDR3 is CASSPYKTGMDTEAFF. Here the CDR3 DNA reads TGTGCCAGCAGCCCCTATAAGACGGGGATGGACACTGAAGCTTTCTTT.